Each of the 14 T cell receptor beta chains below was sequenced from the same sample in a study of HIV-infected patients and healthy controls. cDNA was made from approximately 0.55 ug RNA using alpha and beta constant primers. Alpha and beta chain libraries were made separately by chain-specific third strand synthesis with multiplexing indices. MiXCR was run by TCRdb on the 5' RACE reads, yielding one entry per CDR3 protein. The repertoire holds approximately 15,000 distinct CDR3 sequences, with 9.5% to 15% as singletons. Roughly three months, about 14 weeks, into antiretroviral therapy, follow-up blood was collected. The repertoire came from unfractionated whole blood and reflected all unsorted peripheral T cells. The specimen was blood, collected during antiretroviral therapy. Source of these receptors: an adult with HIV infection. The donor label of this sample is uncertain.

This clonotype was found many times. V is TRBV28 and J is TRBJ2-2; D perhaps matches TRBD2 (5 bases). Germline CDR1 reads MDHEN; CDR2 reads SYDVKM. This CDR3 has 17 residues. The V end lost 6 bases, the J end lost 7 bases, and 24 bases lay between the germline ends. CDR3 bases: TGTGCCAGCAGATCCCCCGGGTGGGAGAAGGCGGGCGGGGAGCTGTTTTTT. Amino acid sequence: CASRSPGWEKAGGELFF.

At least ten counts were recorded for this clonotype. J is TRBJ1-1 and V is TRBV4-1; D not certain. Looked up from germline, CDR1 is MGHRA and CDR2 is YSYEKL. Trimming left V 0 bases short and J 0 bases short, with 11 bases between. The CDR3 covers 16 residues. CDR3 loop: CASSQDSGNMNTEAFF. CDR3 nucleotide sequence: TGCGCCAGCAGCCAAGATTCGGGAAACATGAACACTGAAGCTTTCTTT.

This clonotype appeared a few times. This sequence joins TRBV27 and TRBJ1-3; TRBD1 is a possible D gene (5 bases). Germline V gene lookup returns CDR1 MNHEY and CDR2 SMNVEV (reference sequence). The CDR3 extends over 14 amino acids. Trimming removed 5 bases from V and 0 bases from J, with 8 bases in between. DNA of the CDR3: TGTGCCAGCAGTCCCGACAGCTCTGGAAACACCATATATTTT. Translation: CASSPDSSGNTIYF.

In this sample, this clonotype turned up a few times. V gene TRBV20-1 combines with J gene TRBJ2-1, with 9 positions matching TRBD1. Trimming at V came to 5 bases and at J to 8 bases, leaving 10 bases not matched to a gene. CDR1 DFQATT and CDR2 SNEGSKA come from the germline V gene (reference sequence). The CDR3 loop spans 14 amino acids. CDR3 residues: CSAELKQGAHEQFF. In nucleotides, the CDR3 is TGCAGTGCTGAACTTAAACAGGGGGCCCATGAGCAGTTCTTC.

This clonotype was counted ten times or more. The V and J genes are TRBV20-1 and TRBJ2-7; D possibly matches TRBD1 or TRBD2 (5 bases each). Per germline, CDR1 DFQATT and CDR2 SNEGSKA (reference sequence). The V and J ends lost 3 bases and 7 bases respectively, with 13 bases between them. The CDR3 covers 12 residues. The CDR3 region is CSARPGAEEQYF. CDR3 nucleotide sequence: TGCAGTGCTAGGCCCGGGGCCGAAGAGCAGTACTTC.

The chain employs TRBV30 and TRBJ2-7, with TRBD1 matching 7 bases. Germline CDR1 GTSNPN, CDR2 SVGIG (reference sequence). CDR3 length equals 14 residues. With 5 bases clipped from V and 0 bases from J, the junction kept 7 bases outside the gene matches. CDR3 nucleotide sequence: TGTGCCTGGTCTAAACAGGGGACCTCCTACGAGCAGTACTTC. The encoded protein is CAWSKQGTSYEQYF. Based on the CDR3 plus reference TRBV30 and TRBJ2-7, the full variable domain is SQTIHQWPATLVQPVGSPLSLECTVEGTSNPNLYWYRQAAGRGLQLLFYSVGIGQISSEVPQNLSASRPQDRQFILSSKKLLLSDSGFYLCAWSKQGTSYEQYFGPGTRLTVT.

At least ten counts were recorded for this clonotype. The chain combines TRBV7-6 with TRBJ2-1; maybe TRBD2 (6 bases). Germline CDR1 SGHVS, CDR2 FNYEAQ. This CDR3 comprises 13 residues. The germline V and J ends were trimmed by 4 bases and 5 bases, with 9 bases remaining between them. The CDR3 DNA sequence: TGTGCCAGCAGCTCGGGACTGGACAATGAGCAGTTCTTC. This gives the protein CASSSGLDNEQFF.

This clonotype was counted ten times or more. This rearrangement joins TRBV3-1 to TRBJ2-3, with D unclear. V lost 4 bases and J lost 2, with 19 bases in between. From germline, CDR1 is LGHDT and CDR2 YNNKEL (reference sequence). The CDR3 totals 17 residues. CDR3 amino acids: CASSPMRLHVATDTQYF. Here the CDR3 DNA reads TGTGCCAGCAGCCCCATGAGACTCCATGTTGCCACAGATACGCAGTATTTT.

The chain employs TRBV7-8 and TRBJ1-4; D ambiguous. There are 16 residues in the CDR3. Germline loops: CDR1 SGHVS, CDR2 FQNEAQ. Trimming shortened V by 1 base and J by 4 bases, and 13 bases separated the two germline ends. The CDR3 bases are TGTGCCAGCAGCTTAGAGGGAAGTCAGCTTAATGAAAAACTGTTTTTT. As protein: CASSLEGSQLNEKLFF.

This clonotype was counted ten times or more. The chain uses TRBV10-3 and TRBJ2-3; D is undetermined. This CDR3 has 16 amino acids. V was clipped by 5 bases and J by 2 bases, with 17 bases between them. CDR1 ENHRY and CDR2 SYGVKD come from the germline V gene. This CDR3 is CAISQSWTIDTDTQYF. In DNA form, the CDR3 reads TGTGCCATCAGTCAATCGTGGACGATCGACACAGATACGCAGTATTTT.

This clonotype appeared a single time. V and J are TRBV29-1 and TRBJ1-1, with D perhaps matching TRBD1 (5 bases). V lost 7 bases and J lost 11, with 17 bases in between. CDR3 size: 11 residues. Germline CDR1 reads SQVTM; CDR2 reads ANQGSEA. CDR3 loop: CSAGFQGSAFF. CDR3 in DNA: TGCAGCGCAGGCTTCCAGGGTAGCGCTTTCTTT.

This clonotype was seen ten or more times. The gene calls are TRBV19 and TRBJ2-2; no clear D. The CDR3 sequence is 13 residues long. Trimming stripped 3 bases from V and 0 bases from J, with 2 bases between. Germline lookup yields CDR1 LNHDA and CDR2 SQIVND (reference sequence). The CDR3 loop is CASSIPNTGELFF. The CDR3 DNA sequence: TGTGCCAGTAGTATCCCGAACACCGGGGAGCTGTTTTTT.

This chain joins TRBV29-1 and TRBJ1-5; D is uncertain. The CDR3 consists of 14 residues. Germline CDR1 SQVTM, CDR2 ANQGSEA. V was trimmed by 1 base and J by 4 bases, leaving 11 bases between them. In DNA, the CDR3 is TGCAGCGTTGAAGGGTTCAACGGTAATCAGCCCCAGCATTTT. Amino acid sequence: CSVEGFNGNQPQHF. Full variable domain (outside the CDR3, taken from reference TRBV29-1 and TRBJ1-5): SAVISQKPSRDICQRGTSLTIQCQVDSQVTMMFWYRQQPGQSLTLIATANQGSEATYESGFVIDKFPISRPNLTFSTLTVSNMSPEDSSIYLCSVEGFNGNQPQHFGDGTRLSIL.

About this clonotype itself: A much larger clone differs from this one at a single base, so this may be a read error. This chain links TRBV20-1 with TRBJ2-5; D might be TRBD2 (5 bases). Germline-derived CDR1 and CDR2 are DFQATT and SNEGSKA (reference sequence). The CDR3 extends over 13 amino acids. V was trimmed by 0 bases and J by 11 bases, leaving 16 bases between them. CDR3 residues: CSARDMERVGQYF. The CDR3 DNA follows: TGCAGTGCTAGAGATATGGAGAGGGTGGGGCAGTACTTC.